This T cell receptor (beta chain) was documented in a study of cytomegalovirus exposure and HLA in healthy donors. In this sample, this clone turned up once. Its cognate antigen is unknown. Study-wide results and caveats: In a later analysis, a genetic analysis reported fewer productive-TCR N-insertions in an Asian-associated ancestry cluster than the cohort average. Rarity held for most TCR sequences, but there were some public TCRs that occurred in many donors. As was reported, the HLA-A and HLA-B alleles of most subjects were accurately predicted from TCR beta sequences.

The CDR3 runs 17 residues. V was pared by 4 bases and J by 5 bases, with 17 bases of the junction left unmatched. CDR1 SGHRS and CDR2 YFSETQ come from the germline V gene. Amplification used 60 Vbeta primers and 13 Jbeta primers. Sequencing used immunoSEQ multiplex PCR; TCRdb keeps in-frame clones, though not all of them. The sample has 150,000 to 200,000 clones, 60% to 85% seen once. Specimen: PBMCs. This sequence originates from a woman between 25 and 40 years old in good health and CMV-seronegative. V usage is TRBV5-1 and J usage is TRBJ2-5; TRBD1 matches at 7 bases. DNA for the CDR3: TGCGCCAGCAGCCGGAACCAATTCACAGGGGTCGGCGAGACCCAGTACTTC. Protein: CASSRNQFTGVGETQYF.